Described below is a single TCR beta chain sequence and its context. What it binds is unknown. The source of the sample is a study of vaccination effects on CD4 cells after COVID-19. The wider study: Participants were vaccinated with two doses of either the BNT162b2 or mRNA-1273 vaccine.

After expansion with viral peptide pools in the ViraFEST assay, antigen-specific CD4+ T cells were sequenced. Culture proceeded for nine to eleven days, and CD4+ T cells were then isolated. People in the vaccine group had not been infected with SARS-CoV-2 before, and their nucleocapsid antibodies were negative. PBMC were cultured at around 2 million per well with roughly 10 IU/ml IL-2 and 7.5 to 10 ug/ml peptides. Half of the medium was exchanged for IL-2 medium on both days 3 and 7. Whole-study results and caveats: The study found that only 1 of 255 vaccine-induced clones from healthy vaccinees cross-reacted with common cold coronaviruses.

Profiled with immunoSEQ multiplex PCR; TCRdb holds only in-frame clones, not every one. The sample carries 65,000 or so clones, roughly 76% recorded once. The sequence was collected from a human donor who received a COVID-19 vaccine. The sequencing here drew on CD4+ T cells from PBMCs cultured with HCoV-NL63 spike peptides, taken before COVID-19 vaccination.

The CDR3 is CAWSTKFTGRTNYGYTF. The CDR3, as DNA: TGTGCCTGGAGCACAAAGTTTACGGGACGGACAAACTATGGCTACACCTTC. This chain uses TRBV30 with TRBJ1-2; a weak D match, TRBD1 (5 bases). The ends were cut back, 3 bases at V and 2 bases at J, with 22 bases in the middle. Germline CDR1 reads GTSNPN; CDR2 reads SVGIG (reference sequence). This CDR3 is built from 17 residues.